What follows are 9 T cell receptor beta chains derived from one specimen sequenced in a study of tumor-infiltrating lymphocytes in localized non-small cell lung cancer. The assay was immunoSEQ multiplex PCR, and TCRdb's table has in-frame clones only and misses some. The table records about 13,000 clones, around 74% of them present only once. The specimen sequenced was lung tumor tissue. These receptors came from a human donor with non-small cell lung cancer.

The DNA for the CDR3 is TGTGCCATCAGTACAGGGTCCGTTAACTATGGCTACACCTTC. It codes for CAISTGSVNYGYTF. This sequence joins TRBV10-3 and TRBJ1-2, with D tentatively TRBD1 (6 bases). The germline gives CDR1 ENHRY, CDR2 SYGVKD. The ends were cut back, 5 bases at V and 1 base at J, with 11 bases in the middle. The CDR3 loop spans 14 amino acids.

Here the CDR3 reads CASSHVSGVAKNIQYF. CDR3 DNA: TGTGCCAGCAGCCACGTTAGCGGGGTAGCCAAAAACATTCAGTACTTC. The chain employs TRBV4-2 and TRBJ2-4; 8 bases agree with TRBD2. Germline lookup yields CDR1 LGHNA and CDR2 YNFKEQ. The CDR3 spans 16 residues. V shed 3 bases and J 0 bases; nucleotides not matched to a gene: 4.

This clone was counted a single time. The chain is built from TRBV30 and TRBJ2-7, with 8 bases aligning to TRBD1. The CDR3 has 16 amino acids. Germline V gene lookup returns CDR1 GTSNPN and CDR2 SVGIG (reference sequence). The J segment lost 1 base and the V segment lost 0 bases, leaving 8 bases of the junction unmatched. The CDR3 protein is CAWSVGTGTWSYEQYF. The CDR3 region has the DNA TGTGCCTGGAGTGTCGGGACAGGTACTTGGTCCTACGAGCAGTACTTC.

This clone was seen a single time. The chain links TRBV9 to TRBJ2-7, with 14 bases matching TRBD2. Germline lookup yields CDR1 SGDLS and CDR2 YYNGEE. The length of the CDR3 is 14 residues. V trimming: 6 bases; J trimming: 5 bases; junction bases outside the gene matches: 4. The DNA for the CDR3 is TGTGCCAGCAATTTGGGACTAGCGGGAGACGAGCAGTACTTC. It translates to CASNLGLAGDEQYF.

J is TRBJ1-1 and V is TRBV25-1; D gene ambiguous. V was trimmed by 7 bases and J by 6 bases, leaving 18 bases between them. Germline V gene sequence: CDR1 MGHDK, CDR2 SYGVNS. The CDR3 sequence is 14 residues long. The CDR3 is CASTPYSGSSEAFF. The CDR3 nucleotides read TGTGCCAGCACCCCCTATAGTGGAAGTTCTGAAGCTTTCTTT.

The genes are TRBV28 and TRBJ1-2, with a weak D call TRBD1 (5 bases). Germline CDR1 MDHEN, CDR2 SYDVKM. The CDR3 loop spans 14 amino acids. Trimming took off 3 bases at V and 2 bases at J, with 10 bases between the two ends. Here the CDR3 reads CASSLGRSNYGYTF. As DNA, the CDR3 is TGTGCCAGCAGTTTGGGACGTTCCAACTATGGCTACACCTTC.

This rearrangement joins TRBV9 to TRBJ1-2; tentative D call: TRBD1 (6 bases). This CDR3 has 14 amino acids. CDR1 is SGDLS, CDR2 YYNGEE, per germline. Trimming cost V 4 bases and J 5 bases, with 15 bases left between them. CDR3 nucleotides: TGTGCCAGCAGCCTTCACAGGGTTGGGTATGGCTACACCTTC. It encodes CASSLHRVGYGYTF. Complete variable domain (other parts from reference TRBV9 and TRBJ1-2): DSGVTQTPKHLITATGQRVTLRCSPRSGDLSVYWYQQSLDQGLQFLIQYYNGEERAKGNILERFSAQQFPDLHSELNLSSLELGDSALYFCASSLHRVGYGYTFGSGTRLTVV.

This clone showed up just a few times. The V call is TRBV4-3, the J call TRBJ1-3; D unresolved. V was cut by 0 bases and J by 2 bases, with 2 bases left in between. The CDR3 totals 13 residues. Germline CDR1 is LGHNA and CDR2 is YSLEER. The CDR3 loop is CASSQETGNTIYF. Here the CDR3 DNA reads TGCGCCAGCAGCCAAGAAACTGGAAACACCATATATTTT.

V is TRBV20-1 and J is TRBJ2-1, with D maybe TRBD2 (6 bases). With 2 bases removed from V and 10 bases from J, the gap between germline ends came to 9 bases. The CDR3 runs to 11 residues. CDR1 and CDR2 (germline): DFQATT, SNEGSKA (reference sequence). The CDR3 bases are TGCAGTGCTAGAAGGCGGGAAGAGCAGTTCTTC. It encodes CSARRREEQFF.